The 8 T cell receptor beta chains presented below share a single source sample, sequenced in a study of T cells in tumors after PD-1 blockade. Sequencing was performed with immunoSEQ multiplex PCR; in TCRdb, only in-frame clones are kept and a portion is missing. The sample contains 10,000 to 15,000 clones, around 60% of which appear only once. The sequencing here drew on tumor tissue, taken before anti-PD-1 treatment. These receptors were collected from a human donor with cutaneous squamous cell carcinoma.

The gene calls are TRBV13 and TRBJ1-6; D is unclear. Trimming took off 3 bases at V and 10 bases at J, with 13 bases between the two ends. This CDR3 spans 14 amino acids. Germline V gene sequence: CDR1 PRHDT, CDR2 FYEKMQ (reference sequence). CDR3 nucleotides: TGTGCCAGCAGCTTTCCCCGCGTGGGCTCACCCCTCCACTTT. Translating it yields CASSFPRVGSPLHF.

The V and J genes are TRBV28 and TRBJ1-4, with 8 bases fitting TRBD1. The germline V gene has CDR1 MDHEN and CDR2 SYDVKM. The CDR3 consists of 14 residues. V gave up 7 bases and J gave up 8 bases; unmatched junction bases: 9. Here the CDR3 reads CASTEQGVGEKLFF. The CDR3 DNA reads as TGTGCCAGCACCGAACAGGGGGTAGGGGAAAAACTGTTTTTT.

V usage is TRBV4-3 and J usage is TRBJ2-1; 7 nucleotides match TRBD2. CDR1 LGHNA and CDR2 YSLEER come from the germline V gene. V shed 2 bases and J 6 bases; nucleotides not matched to a gene: 10. CDR3 length equals 16 residues. Written as DNA, the CDR3 is TGCGCCAGCAGCCAACGGGAGCTCGGGACTACCAATGAGCAGTTCTTC. This encodes CASSQRELGTTNEQFF.

This clone came up once. This sequence joins TRBV7-2 and TRBJ1-1; no definite D call. This CDR3 has 17 amino acids. Germline V gives CDR1 SGHTA, CDR2 FQGNSA. The germline V and J ends were trimmed by 2 bases and 1 base, with 17 bases remaining between them. CDR3 DNA: TGTGCCAGCAGCTTAAAAGTAGCGTATGCAGAGAACACTGAAGCTTTCTTT. Residues: CASSLKVAYAENTEAFF.

Concerning this clone: This CDR3 is also generated by other DNA sequences in the sample. The chain recombines TRBV7-9 with TRBJ2-1; D possibly corresponds to TRBD1 (6 bases). The CDR3 length is 14 residues. Trimming took off 5 bases at V and 3 bases at J, with 11 bases between the two ends. Germline V gives CDR1 SEHNR, CDR2 FQNEAQ (reference sequence). CDR3 protein: CASSPDRVYNEQFF. CDR3 nucleotide sequence: TGTGCCAGCAGCCCGGACAGAGTCTACAATGAGCAGTTCTTC.

The J gene is TRBJ2-2, the V gene TRBV7-6, with 10 bases fitting TRBD1. There are 16 residues in the CDR3. J gave up 3 bases and V 5 bases, and 6 bases lay outside the gene matches. The germline gives CDR1 SGHVS, CDR2 FNYEAQ. CDR3: CASSLWTGGHTGELFF. CDR3 nucleotide sequence: TGTGCCAGCAGCCTCTGGACAGGGGGACACACCGGGGAGCTGTTTTTT.

V usage is TRBV6-4 and J usage is TRBJ2-2; 7 bases line up with TRBD1. V lost 7 bases, J lost 2 bases, and 7 bases stayed unmatched. Germline V gives CDR1 MRHNA, CDR2 SNTAGT. The length of the CDR3 is 15 residues. DNA of the CDR3: TGTGCCAGCATTGAGACAGGGCATAACACCGGGGAGCTGTTTTTT. Residues: CASIETGHNTGELFF.

The gene calls are TRBV21-1 and TRBJ2-7; the listed D gene, TRBD1, was not tested against the DNA. TRBV21-1 is annotated as a pseudogene. This CDR3 is built from 14 residues. The CDR3 DNA sequence: TGTGCCAGCAGCAAATACCGGACAGGAAACGAGCAGTACTTC. Translating gives CASSKYRTGNEQYF.